The sequence of this TCR beta chain was determined in a study of blood T cell repertoires in COVID-19. Study-wide background: The samples span acute and convalescent COVID-19 from the United States, Italy and Spain.

In the source study's methods: It was from reference gene primer amplification that nucleated cell counts were estimated. Sequencing used immunoSEQ multiplex PCR; TCRdb keeps in-frame clones, though not all of them. From that table come the V and J calls and clone size; the DNA was used to work out D and trimming. The sample has about 200,000 clones, around 79% seen once. With 0 bases removed from V and 4 bases from J, the gap between germline ends came to 5 bases. This CDR3 contains 14 residues. Germline V gives CDR1 SGHNT, CDR2 YYREEE (reference sequence). Seattle patient enrollment occurred during active infection, with longitudinal follow-up thereafter.

The rearrangement links TRBV5-4 to TRBJ1-6; D unresolved. Input material: peripheral blood. This receptor was identified in a woman aged 40 to 50 with COVID-19, enrolled during active disease. The CDR3 nucleotides read TGTGCCAGCAGCTTGGGTCTTTATAATTCACCCCTCCACTTT. Translating it yields CASSLGLYNSPLHF. Full variable domain (missing parts from reference TRBV5-4 and TRBJ1-6): ETGVTQSPTHLIKTRGQQVTLRCSSQSGHNTVSWYQQALGQGPQFIFQYYREEENGRGNFPPRFSGLQFPNYSSELNVNALELDDSALYLCASSLGLYNSPLHFGNGTRLTVT.